This T cell receptor beta chain was sequenced in a study of T cells expressing NK-cell markers. Study summary: It was from sorted CD3+CD56+NKG2C+, CD3+CD56+NKG2C- and CD3+CD56-NKG2C+ T cells that TCR beta repertoires came. HCMV seropositivity characterized most of the eight sequenced donors, and seronegativity one. Findings and caveats of the study: One observes that, in several donors, these clonotypes were also the leading ones within the CD3+CD56-NKG2C+ fraction.

CDR3 length equals 19 residues. A word on this clonotype: Antigen: not known.

After re-calling the 5' RACE reads, TCRdb lists one entry per CDR3 protein, DNA absent. This listing includes 440,000 or so distinct CDR3 sequences. V and J are TRBV21-1 and TRBJ2-5; the TCRdb D gene call, TRBD2, has no DNA to confirm it. TRBV21-1 is shown as a pseudogene. Specimen: blood T cells: a sorted CD56 or NKG2C T cell subset, CD4+ or CD8+ T cells, or bulk PBMC T cells (not recorded which). The sequence came from a woman between 18 and 69 years old in good health. The CDR3 loop reads CASSKTGPRTSGDQETQYF.